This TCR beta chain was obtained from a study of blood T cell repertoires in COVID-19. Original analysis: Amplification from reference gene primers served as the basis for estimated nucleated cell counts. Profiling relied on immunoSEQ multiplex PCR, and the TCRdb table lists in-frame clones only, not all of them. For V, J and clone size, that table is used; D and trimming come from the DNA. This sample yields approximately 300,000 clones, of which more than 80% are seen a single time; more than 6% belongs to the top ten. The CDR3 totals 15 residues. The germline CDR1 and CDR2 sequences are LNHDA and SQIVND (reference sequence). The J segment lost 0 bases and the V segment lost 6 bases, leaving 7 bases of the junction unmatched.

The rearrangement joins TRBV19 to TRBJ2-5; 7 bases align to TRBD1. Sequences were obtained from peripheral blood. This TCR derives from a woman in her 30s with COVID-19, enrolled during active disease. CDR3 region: CASSTGQANQETQYF. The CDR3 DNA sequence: TGTGCCAGTAGCACCGGACAGGCCAACCAAGAGACCCAGTACTTC. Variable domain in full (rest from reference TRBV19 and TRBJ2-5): DGGITQSPKYLFRKEGQNVTLSCEQNLNHDAMYWYRQDPGQGLRLIYYSQIVNDFQKGDIAEGYSVSREKKESFPLTVTSAQKNPTAFYLCASSTGQANQETQYFGPGTRLLVL.